A selection of T cell receptor beta chains follows, all from one sample in a study of blood T cell repertoires in COVID-19. Sequencing was performed with immunoSEQ multiplex PCR; in TCRdb, only in-frame clones are kept and a portion is missing. The sample lists under 150,000 clones; about 87% were seen once. Sequencing was done on a sample of peripheral blood. The receptors here all came from a man aged 45 to 65 with active COVID-19. CDR3s include the opening cysteine and the closing phenylalanine or tryptophan. The order of the fields is V gene, D gene, J gene, clone size, CDR3 protein, CDR3 DNA. The D gene is left open where the match is weak. A row's size may be missing; if present it is once, few, many or a size class.

v_gene: TRBV9
d_gene: TRBD1
j_gene: TRBJ1-1
abundance: once
CDR3aa: CASSVFRGPMNTEAFF
CDR3nt: TGTGCCAGCAGCGTATTCAGGGGGCCTATGAACACTGAAGCTTTCTTT

v_gene: TRBV20-1
d_gene: NA
j_gene: TRBJ1-5
abundance: NA
CDR3aa: CSASLGANQPQHF
CDR3nt: TGCAGTGCTAGTTTAGGGGCGAATCAGCCCCAGCATTTT

v_gene: TRBV18
d_gene: NA
j_gene: TRBJ2-5
abundance: NA
CDR3aa: CASSPVAQQGTQYF
CDR3nt: TGTGCCAGCTCACCAGTTGCACAGCAGGGGACCCAGTACTTC

v_gene: TRBV28
d_gene: NA
j_gene: TRBJ2-7
abundance: once
CDR3aa: CASSGSYEQYF
CDR3nt: TGTGCCAGCTCCGGGTCCTACGAGCAGTACTTC

v_gene: TRBV7-8
d_gene: NA
j_gene: TRBJ1-2
abundance: NA
CDR3aa: CASSLRGGRPGYTF
CDR3nt: TGTGCCAGCAGCTTAAGGGGCGGCCGGCCAGGCTACACCTTC

v_gene: TRBV25-1
d_gene: NA
j_gene: TRBJ2-6
abundance: NA
CDR3aa: CASSLQGPGANVLTF
CDR3nt: TGTGCCAGCAGCCTACAGGGTCCTGGGGCCAACGTCCTGACTTTC

v_gene: TRBV5-6
d_gene: TRBD2
j_gene: TRBJ2-1
abundance: NA
CDR3aa: CAATAGGPYNEQFF
CDR3nt: TGTGCCGCCACGGCGGGGGGGCCCTACAATGAGCAGTTCTTC

v_gene: TRBV10-3
d_gene: TRBD2
j_gene: TRBJ2-5
abundance: NA
CDR3aa: CAISVGGGPQRETQYF
CDR3nt: TGTGCCATCAGTGTTGGCGGGGGGCCCCAGAGGGAGACCCAGTACTTC

v_gene: TRBV19
d_gene: TRBD1
j_gene: TRBJ2-2
abundance: once
CDR3aa: CASSRTGVTGELFF
CDR3nt: TGTGCCAGTAGTAGGACAGGGGTCACCGGGGAGCTGTTTTTT

v_gene: TRBV19
d_gene: TRBD1
j_gene: TRBJ1-1
abundance: NA
CDR3aa: CASIPTGVNTEAFF
CDR3nt: TGTGCCAGTATCCCGACAGGGGTGAACACTGAAGCTTTCTTT

v_gene: TRBV2
d_gene: TRBD1
j_gene: TRBJ2-3
abundance: NA
CDR3aa: CASSPDRGADTQYF
CDR3nt: TGTGCCAGCAGCCCGGACAGGGGGGCAGATACGCAGTATTTT

v_gene: TRBV7-2
d_gene: TRBD2
j_gene: TRBJ2-5
abundance: NA
CDR3aa: CASSPGTSVRETQYF
CDR3nt: TGTGCCAGCAGCCCCGGGACTAGCGTTCGAGAGACCCAGTACTTC

v_gene: TRBV6-1
d_gene: TRBD1
j_gene: TRBJ1-2
abundance: NA
CDR3aa: CASSEGGTAVYGYTF
CDR3nt: TGTGCCAGCAGTGAAGGCGGGACAGCGGTATATGGCTACACCTTC

v_gene: TRBV27
d_gene: TRBD1
j_gene: TRBJ1-2
abundance: once
CDR3aa: CASSLKGQGAAGYTF
CDR3nt: TGTGCCAGCAGTTTAAAGGGACAGGGGGCTGCTGGCTACACCTTC

v_gene: TRBV18
d_gene: NA
j_gene: TRBJ2-1
abundance: NA
CDR3aa: CASSPPSRQGGEQFF
CDR3nt: TGTGCCAGCTCACCACCGTCGAGGCAGGGGGGTGAGCAGTTCTTC

v_gene: TRBV7-3
d_gene: TRBD1
j_gene: TRBJ2-7
abundance: NA
CDR3aa: CASSLEGQGRYEQYF
CDR3nt: TGTGCCAGCAGTCTAGAGGGACAGGGAAGGTACGAGCAGTACTTC

v_gene: TRBV10-1
d_gene: NA
j_gene: TRBJ2-5
abundance: NA
CDR3aa: CASSERGKETQYF
CDR3nt: TGCGCCAGCAGTGAGAGAGGGAAAGAGACCCAGTACTTC

v_gene: TRBV12-3/TRBV12-4
d_gene: NA
j_gene: TRBJ1-4
abundance: NA
CDR3aa: CASSLRATNLFF
CDR3nt: TGTGCCAGCAGTTTGAGGGCGACAAACCTGTTTTTT

v_gene: TRBV19
d_gene: TRBD1
j_gene: TRBJ1-4
abundance: NA
CDR3aa: CASSPRDSREKLFF
CDR3nt: TGTGCCAGTAGTCCCCGGGACAGCAGGGAAAAACTGTTTTTT

v_gene: TRBV7-3
d_gene: TRBD1
j_gene: TRBJ2-2
abundance: NA
CDR3aa: CASSSTPGQGRSGELFF
CDR3nt: TGTGCCAGCAGCTCCACCCCGGGACAGGGACGTTCCGGGGAGCTGTTTTTT

v_gene: TRBV19
d_gene: NA
j_gene: TRBJ2-2
abundance: NA
CDR3aa: CASSIVPMTQGPGELFF
CDR3nt: TGTGCCAGTAGTATAGTTCCGATGACACAGGGACCCGGGGAGCTGTTTTTT

v_gene: TRBV4-3
d_gene: TRBD2
j_gene: TRBJ2-2
abundance: NA
CDR3aa: CASSQEWPSGGDRNTGELFF
CDR3nt: TGCGCCAGCAGCCAAGAATGGCCTAGCGGGGGGGACAGGAACACCGGGGAGCTGTTTTTT

v_gene: TRBV5-1
d_gene: TRBD1
j_gene: TRBJ2-7
abundance: NA
CDR3aa: CASSEGQFTYHEQYF
CDR3nt: TGCGCCAGCAGCGAGGGACAGTTTACTTATCACGAGCAGTACTTC

v_gene: TRBV5-6
d_gene: NA
j_gene: TRBJ2-7
abundance: once
CDR3aa: CASNTGYEQYF
CDR3nt: TGTGCCAGCAACACGGGGTACGAGCAGTACTTC

v_gene: TRBV9
d_gene: NA
j_gene: TRBJ1-4
abundance: NA
CDR3aa: CASSAMLDEKLFF
CDR3nt: TGTGCCAGCAGCGCTATGTTAGATGAAAAACTGTTTTTT

v_gene: TRBV3-1/TRBV3-2
d_gene: NA
j_gene: TRBJ1-1
abundance: NA
CDR3aa: CASSPYHGLLNTEAFF
CDR3nt: TGTGCCAGCAGCCCTTACCACGGACTCTTGAACACTGAAGCTTTCTTT

v_gene: TRBV11-2
d_gene: TRBD2
j_gene: TRBJ2-3
abundance: NA
CDR3aa: CASTKLRGGLADTQYF
CDR3nt: TGTGCCAGCACCAAGCTGCGGGGGGGCCTCGCAGATACGCAGTATTTT

v_gene: TRBV3-1/TRBV3-2
d_gene: NA
j_gene: TRBJ1-6
abundance: few
CDR3aa: CASSPSQGNSPLHF
CDR3nt: TGTGCCAGCAGCCCGAGTCAGGGAAATTCACCCCTCCACTTT

v_gene: TRBV7-2
d_gene: TRBD1
j_gene: TRBJ2-1
abundance: NA
CDR3aa: CASRQGAVDRGEQFF
CDR3nt: TGTGCCAGCAGGCAGGGGGCGGTAGATCGGGGTGAGCAGTTCTTC

v_gene: TRBV6-5
d_gene: TRBD1
j_gene: TRBJ1-1
abundance: NA
CDR3aa: CAIDRGGNTEAFF
CDR3nt: TGTGCCATCGACAGGGGGGGGAACACTGAAGCTTTCTTT

v_gene: TRBV7-2
d_gene: TRBD1
j_gene: TRBJ2-4
abundance: NA
CDR3aa: CASSLAGTGARDIQYF
CDR3nt: TGTGCCAGCAGCTTAGCGGGGACAGGGGCCAGGGACATTCAGTACTTC

v_gene: TRBV12-3/TRBV12-4
d_gene: NA
j_gene: TRBJ1-1
abundance: NA
CDR3aa: CASSYGYTEAFF
CDR3nt: TGTGCCAGCAGTTATGGCTACACTGAAGCTTTCTTT

v_gene: TRBV6-2/TRBV6-3
d_gene: NA
j_gene: TRBJ1-4
abundance: NA
CDR3aa: CASSYGGGTNEKLFF
CDR3nt: TGTGCCAGCAGTTACGGTGGAGGGACTAATGAAAAACTGTTTTTT

v_gene: TRBV2
d_gene: TRBD1
j_gene: TRBJ2-2
abundance: few
CDR3aa: CASKDREAGELFF
CDR3nt: TGTGCCAGCAAGGACAGGGAGGCCGGGGAGCTGTTTTTT

v_gene: TRBV3-1/TRBV3-2
d_gene: NA
j_gene: TRBJ2-1
abundance: few
CDR3aa: CASSQDQGGEFF
CDR3nt: TGTGCCAGCAGCCAAGATCAGGGCGGGGAGTTCTTC